This TCR beta chain came from a study of CD8 T cells in Susac syndrome. RNA in amounts of roughly 0.5 to 1 ug was reverse transcribed with random hexamers. The amplification used immunoSEQ multiplex PCR on TCR beta CDR3; it spanned 54 Vbeta and 13 Jbeta. TCRdb re-analysed the immunoSEQ multiplex PCR reads in MiXCR, keeping a single row per CDR3 protein. The sample has hundreds of thousands of distinct CDR3 sequences, 75% to 90% seen once. The multiple sclerosis controls were treatment-naive patients with relapsing-remitting disease that was stable or active. Isolation of CD8+ and CD4+ T cells was performed negatively, whereas enrichment of TEMRA cells was done by FACS. Remarks on this clonotype: Its antigen remains unknown.

Trimming cost V 0 bases and J 5 bases; bases outside gene matches: 7. Germline values: CDR1 MGHRA, CDR2 YSYEKL. This CDR3 has 16 residues. Study outcomes and limitations: A relatively small number of individuals underwent TCR sequencing and HLA analysis.

This sequence joins TRBV4-1 and TRBJ2-1; 7 positions match TRBD2. Material for sequencing was CD8+ T cells from PBMCs. This receptor was identified in a human donor with multiple sclerosis. The CDR3 sequence: CASSQEGAGTNNEQFF. As DNA, the CDR3 is TGCGCCAGCAGCCAAGAGGGAGCGGGAACTAACAATGAGCAGTTCTTC.